The text below deals with one T cell receptor beta chain. Germline is not matched at one junction end, which may reflect a read error. These data are taken from a study of blood T cells in healthy people across ages. A second PCR, run for about 7 to 11 cycles, used a sample-barcoded 5' primer plus a J-beta primer mix. TCRdb re-derived calls from the 5' RACE reads in MiXCR, one entry per CDR3 protein. This table holds over a million distinct CDR3 sequences, 45% found once. Germline V gene lookup returns CDR1 MDHEN and CDR2 SYDVKM. CDR3 length equals 16 residues. The sequencing sample was made of blood. The chain employs TRBV28 and TRBJ2-1, with 10 bases fitting TRBD1. The clonotype was recovered from a woman in her sixties or seventies in good health. For the CDR3, the DNA is TGTGCCGGCAGTTATACCGGGACAGGGGTTATCAATGAGCAGTTCTTC. Protein: CAGSYTGTGVINEQFF. The full variable domain, rest sourced from reference TRBV28 and TRBJ2-1, is DVKVTQSSRYLVKRTGEKVFLECVQDMDHENMFWYRQDPGLGLRLIYFSYDVKMKEKGDIPEGYSVSREKKERFSLILESASTNQTSMYLCAGSYTGTGVINEQFFGPGTRLTVL.